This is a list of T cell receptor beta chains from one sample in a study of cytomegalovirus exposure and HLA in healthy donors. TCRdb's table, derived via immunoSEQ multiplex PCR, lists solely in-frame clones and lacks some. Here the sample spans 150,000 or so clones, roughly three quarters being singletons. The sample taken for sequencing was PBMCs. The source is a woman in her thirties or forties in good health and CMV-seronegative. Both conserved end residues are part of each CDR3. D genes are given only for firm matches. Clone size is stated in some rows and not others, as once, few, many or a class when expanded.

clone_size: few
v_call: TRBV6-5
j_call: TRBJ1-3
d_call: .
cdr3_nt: TGTGCCAGCAGTTACGGGGCTAGCTCTGGAAACACCATATATTTT
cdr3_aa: CASSYGASSGNTIYF

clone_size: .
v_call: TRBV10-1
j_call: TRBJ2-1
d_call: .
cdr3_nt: TGCGCCAGCAGTCCGAGCGGAACCTACAATGAGCAGTTCTTC
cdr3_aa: CASSPSGTYNEQFF

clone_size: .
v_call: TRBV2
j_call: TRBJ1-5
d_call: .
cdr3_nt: TGTGCCAGCAGGAATCAGGAGACTCAGGGGCCCCAGCATTTT
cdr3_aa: CASRNQETQGPQHF

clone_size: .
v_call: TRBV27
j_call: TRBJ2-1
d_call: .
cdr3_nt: TGTGCCAGCCAGGACTACTACAATGAGCAGTTCTTC
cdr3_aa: CASQDYYNEQFF

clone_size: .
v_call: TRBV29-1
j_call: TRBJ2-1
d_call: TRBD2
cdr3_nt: TGCAGCGTTGCGCAGCGGGGGCCCTACAATGAGCAGTTCTTC
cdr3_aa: CSVAQRGPYNEQFF

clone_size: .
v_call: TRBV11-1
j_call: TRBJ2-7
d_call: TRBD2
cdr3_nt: TGTGCCAGCAGCCGTTTCGTGGGGACTATCTACGAGCAGTACTTC
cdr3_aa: CASSRFVGTIYEQYF

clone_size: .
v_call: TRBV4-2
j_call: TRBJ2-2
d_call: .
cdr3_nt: TGTGCCAGCAGCCCGCTATCCCTCAACACCGGGGAGCTGTTTTTT
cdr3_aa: CASSPLSLNTGELFF

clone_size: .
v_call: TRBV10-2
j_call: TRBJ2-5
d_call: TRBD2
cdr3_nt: TGCGCCAGCAGTGAGACGGCTAGCGGGGGGGGAGAGACCCAGTACTTC
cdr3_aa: CASSETASGGGETQYF

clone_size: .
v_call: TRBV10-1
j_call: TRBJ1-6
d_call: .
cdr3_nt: TGCGCCAGCACCCTGCCTAGGGGGAAAAGGAATTCACCCCTCCACTTT
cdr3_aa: CASTLPRGKRNSPLHF

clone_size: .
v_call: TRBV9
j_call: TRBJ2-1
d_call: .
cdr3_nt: TGTGCCAGCAGCCGGGACTACAATGAGCAGTTCTTC
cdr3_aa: CASSRDYNEQFF

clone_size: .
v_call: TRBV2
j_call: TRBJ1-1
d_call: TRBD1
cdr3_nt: TGTGCCAGCAGTGCCCGCCGGGACAGCCTCTCCGCTGAAGCTTTCTTT
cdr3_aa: CASSARRDSLSAEAFF

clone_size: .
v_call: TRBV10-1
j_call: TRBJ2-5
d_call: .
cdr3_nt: TGCGCCAGCAGAACCGGGGGCCAGTACTTC
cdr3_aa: CASRTGGQYF

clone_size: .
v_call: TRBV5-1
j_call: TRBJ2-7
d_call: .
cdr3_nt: TGCGCCAGCAGCTTCCAGGGGAGCTCCTACGAGCAGTACTTC
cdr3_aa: CASSFQGSSYEQYF

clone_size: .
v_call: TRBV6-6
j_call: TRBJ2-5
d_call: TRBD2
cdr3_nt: TGTGCCAGCAGTTACTCGGGGAGGGGCTTGGAGACCCAGTACTTC
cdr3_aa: CASSYSGRGLETQYF

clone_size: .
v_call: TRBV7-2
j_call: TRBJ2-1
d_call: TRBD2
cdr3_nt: TGTGCCAGCAGCTTAGACCCTAGCGGGGGACTCAATGAGCAGTTCTTC
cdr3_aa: CASSLDPSGGLNEQFF

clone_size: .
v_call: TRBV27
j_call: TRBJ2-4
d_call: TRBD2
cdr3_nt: TGTGCCAACCCCCTCATGCGACTAGCGGGAGGGCCGGGCAAAAACATTCAGTACTTC
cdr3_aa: CANPLMRLAGGPGKNIQYF

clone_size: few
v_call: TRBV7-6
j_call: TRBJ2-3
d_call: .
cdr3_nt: TGTGCCAGCAGCTTCATGCCGGGTCCAGATACGCAGTATTTT
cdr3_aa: CASSFMPGPDTQYF

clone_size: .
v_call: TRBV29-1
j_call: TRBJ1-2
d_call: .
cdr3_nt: TGCAGCGTCCGGTCTGAGTTCTATGGCTACACCTTC
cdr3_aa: CSVRSEFYGYTF

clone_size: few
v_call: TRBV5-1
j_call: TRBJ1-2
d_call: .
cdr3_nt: TGCGCCAGCAGCGCTAAGGGGGTTGAGGGCTACACCTTC
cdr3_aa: CASSAKGVEGYTF

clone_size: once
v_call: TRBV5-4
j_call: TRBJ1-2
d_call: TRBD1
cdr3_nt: TGTGCCAGCAGCTTGGGACAGGGACCGGGCGGCTACACCTTC
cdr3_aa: CASSLGQGPGGYTF

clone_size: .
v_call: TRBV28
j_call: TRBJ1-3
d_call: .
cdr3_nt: TGTGCCAGCAGTTCGACAGTTGCTGGAAACACCATATATTTT
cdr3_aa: CASSSTVAGNTIYF

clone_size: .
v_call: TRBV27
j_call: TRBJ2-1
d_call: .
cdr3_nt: TGTGCCAGCAGTTCCATAGCTGATGCCTACAATGAGCAGTTCTTC
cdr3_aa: CASSSIADAYNEQFF

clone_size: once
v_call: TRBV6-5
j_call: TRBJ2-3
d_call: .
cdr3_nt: TGTGCCAGCAATGACCGACACAGCAGCACAGATACGCAGTATTTT
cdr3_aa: CASNDRHSSTDTQYF

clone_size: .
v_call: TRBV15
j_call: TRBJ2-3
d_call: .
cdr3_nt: TGTGCCACCAGCAGAGACGGACAGTCCGGAGATACGCAGTATTTT
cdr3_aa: CATSRDGQSGDTQYF

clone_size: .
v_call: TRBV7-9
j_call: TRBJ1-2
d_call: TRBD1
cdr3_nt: TGTGCCAGCAGCTCACCACCTACAGGGGGCAGTAACTATGGCTACACCTTC
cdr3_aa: CASSSPPTGGSNYGYTF

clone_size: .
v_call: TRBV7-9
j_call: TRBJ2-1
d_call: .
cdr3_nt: TGTGCCAGCAGCTTAGGGTTAGCTCCCAATGAGCAGTTCTTC
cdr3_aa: CASSLGLAPNEQFF

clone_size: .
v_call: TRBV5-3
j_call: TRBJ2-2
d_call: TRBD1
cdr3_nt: TGTGCCAGAAGCCCTCAGATATCCCGGGACAGGGCGGACACCGGGGAGCTGTTTTTT
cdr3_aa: CARSPQISRDRADTGELFF

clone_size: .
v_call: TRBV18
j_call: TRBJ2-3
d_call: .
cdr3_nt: TGTGCCAGCAAAGGACTAATTTCAGATACGCAGTATTTT
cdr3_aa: CASKGLISDTQYF

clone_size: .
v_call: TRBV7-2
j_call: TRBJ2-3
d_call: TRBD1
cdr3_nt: TGTGCCAGCAGCACTGGGACAGGGGGCACAGATACGCAGTATTTT
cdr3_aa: CASSTGTGGTDTQYF

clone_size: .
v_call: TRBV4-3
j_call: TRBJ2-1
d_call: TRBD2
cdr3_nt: TGCGCCAGCAGCCAGATAACTAGCGGGGTTGGTGAGCAGTTCTTC
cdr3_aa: CASSQITSGVGEQFF

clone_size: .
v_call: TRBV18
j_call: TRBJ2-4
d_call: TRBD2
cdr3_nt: TGTGCCAGCTACGACAGACTAGCCGGGAGTCAGTACTTC
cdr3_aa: CASYDRLAGSQYF

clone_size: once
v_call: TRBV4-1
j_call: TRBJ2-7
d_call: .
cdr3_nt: TGCGCCAGCAGCCAAGGCAGTTCGTGGTACGAGCAGTACTTC
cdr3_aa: CASSQGSSWYEQYF